These 24 T cell receptor beta chains were sequenced from one sample in a study of T cells in Graves' hyperthyroidism and ophthalmopathy. TCR beta CDR3 regions were amplified from RNA. HTBI primers drove first-round RT-PCR of the TCR CDR3. TCRdb called the multiplex PCR reads again in MiXCR, with one record for every CDR3 protein. The table has 500,000 to 600,000 distinct CDR3 sequences, just over 45% seen once. Sequencing was done on a sample of peripheral blood or thyroid tissue (not recorded which). The receptors here all came from an adult woman with Graves' disease, either hyperthyroidism or ophthalmopathy (not recorded which).

At least ten counts were recorded for this clonotype. This rearrangement joins TRBV12-3 or TRBV12-4 to TRBJ2-7; TRBD1 is a possible D gene (6 bases). V gave up 4 bases and J gave up 6 bases, with 10 bases separating them. This CDR3 region has 12 residues. CDR3 sequence: CASSSRGIEQYF. In DNA, the CDR3 is TGTGCCAGCAGTTCTAGGGGGATCGAGCAGTACTTC.

This clonotype was seen more than once but under ten times. The genes are TRBV29-1 and TRBJ2-7; 10 positions agree with TRBD1. J was trimmed by 3 bases and V by 4 bases; bases with no gene match: 3. Looked up from germline, CDR1 is SQVTM and CDR2 is ANQGSEA. CDR3 size: 13 residues. CDR3 loop: CSVVGTGVYEQYF. The DNA for the CDR3 is TGCAGCGTTGTAGGGACAGGGGTCTACGAGCAGTACTTC.

This clonotype was counted many times. The rearrangement joins TRBV9 to TRBJ2-7; D not resolved. V gave up 0 bases and J gave up 5 bases, with 9 bases separating them. Germline CDR1 and CDR2: SGDLS and YYNGEE. This CDR3 is 13 amino acids long. The CDR3 is CASSVAGSHEQYF. DNA of the CDR3: TGTGCCAGCAGCGTAGCTGGATCCCACGAGCAGTACTTC.

The chain employs TRBV20-1 and TRBJ1-2; 9 nucleotides align to TRBD1. The CDR3 runs to 13 residues. Germline V lookup: CDR1 DFQATT, CDR2 SNEGSKA (reference sequence). The J segment lost 4 bases and the V segment lost 5 bases, leaving 5 bases of the junction unmatched. CDR3 residues: CSAPGTGFYGYTF. The CDR3 DNA follows: TGCAGTGCTCCCGGGACAGGGTTCTATGGCTACACCTTC.

This clonotype was seen a handful of times. The chain carries TRBV11-2 and TRBJ1-4; TRBD1 is a possible D gene (6 bases). The CDR3 has 15 residues. Germline lookup yields CDR1 SGHAT and CDR2 FQNNGV. V was clipped by 5 bases and J by 8 bases, with 18 bases between them. In DNA, the CDR3 is TGTGCCAGCAGCGACCCGCGGACAGTCCCCGAAAAACTGTTTTTT. Its protein product is CASSDPRTVPEKLFF.

A few counts support this clonotype. This sequence may be a read error, since a much larger clone differs from it by one base. The chain couples TRBV28 to TRBJ1-1; D possibly corresponds to TRBD1 (5 bases). V lost 7 bases and J 1 base, leaving 10 bases between the germline ends. The CDR3 totals 13 residues. Germline V gene lookup returns CDR1 MDHEN and CDR2 SYDVKM. The CDR3 sequence is CASNSGQNTEAFF. The CDR3 DNA reads as TGTGCCAGCAACTCCGGACAGAACACTGAAGCTTTCTTT.

This chain uses TRBV20-1 with TRBJ1-4, with D maybe TRBD1 (5 bases). Germline CDR1 DFQATT, CDR2 SNEGSKA (reference sequence). The CDR3 runs 13 residues. As DNA, the CDR3 is TGCAGCCGAACCCCAGGGACTAATGAAAAACTGTTTTTT. Translation: CSRTPGTNEKLFF.

This sequence joins TRBV24-1 and TRBJ2-5; D could derive from TRBD1 or TRBD2 (5 bases each). Trimming removed 5 bases at V and 5 bases at J, with 17 bases between. Germline V gene sequence: CDR1 KGHDR, CDR2 SFDVKD. The CDR3 runs to 15 residues. The CDR3 here is CATSGDGSGGETQYF. The CDR3 region has the DNA TGTGCCACCAGTGGGGACGGATCGGGCGGGGAGACCCAGTACTTC.

The J gene is TRBJ2-7, the V gene TRBV2; D not resolved. CDR3 size: 13 residues. Trimming shortened V by 6 bases and J by 9 bases, and 18 bases separated the two germline ends. Germline V gene lookup returns CDR1 SNHLY and CDR2 FYNNEI. CDR3 residues: CASSVLKKDRQYF. The CDR3 coding sequence is TGTGCCAGCAGCGTTCTGAAAAAGGATCGGCAGTACTTC.

In its sample, this clonotype was seen once. Relative to the germline gene, one junction end is altered; a read error may explain this. This chain uses TRBV7-9 with TRBJ1-6; TRBD1 agrees at 7 bases. Germline assignment: CDR1 SEHNR and CDR2 FQNEAQ (reference sequence). The CDR3 runs 15 residues. The CDR3 nucleotides are TGTGCCAGCGGCTTGGAGGGGACAGAGAATTCACCCCTCCACTTT. Amino acid sequence: CASGLEGTENSPLHF.

This chain connects TRBV28 to TRBJ2-5; no definite D call. Looked up from germline, CDR1 is MDHEN and CDR2 is SYDVKM. This CDR3 comprises 12 residues. V was cut by 7 bases and J by 5 bases, with 11 bases left in between. The CDR3 DNA reads as TGTGCCAGCACCCGACTCGGGGAGACCCAGTACTTC. This codes for CASTRLGETQYF.

Ten or more counts support this clonotype. CDR3 sequence (DNA): TGTGCCAGCAGTCAATATCTACAGCTTACAAATGAAAAACTGTTTTTT. Translation: CASSQYLQLTNEKLFF. V is TRBV6-6 and J is TRBJ1-4; D is ambiguous. V was shortened by 5 bases and J by 5 bases, with 18 bases between the two germline ends. The germline CDR1 and CDR2 sequences are MNHNY and SVGAGI (reference sequence). This CDR3 spans 16 amino acids.

V usage is TRBV3-1 and J usage is TRBJ2-3, with 9 bases matching TRBD1. Germline V gives CDR1 LGHDT, CDR2 YNNKEL (reference sequence). V lost 2 bases and J lost 7; bases outside the gene matches: 4. The CDR3 contains 14 residues. This chain's CDR3 is CASSQQGTGNTQYF. CDR3 in DNA: TGTGCCAGCAGCCAACAAGGGACAGGGAATACGCAGTATTTT.

The rearrangement links TRBV2 to TRBJ2-5; no clear D gene. Trimming cost V 3 bases and J 5 bases, with 10 bases left between them. This CDR3 is 13 amino acids long. Germline CDR1 is SNHLY and CDR2 is FYNNEI. CDR3 protein: CASSDWALETQYF. DNA of the CDR3: TGTGCCAGCAGTGATTGGGCGCTGGAGACCCAGTACTTC.

The table lists this clonotype with many counts. V and J are TRBV29-1 and TRBJ1-2; D uncertain. Germline values: CDR1 SQVTM, CDR2 ANQGSEA. The CDR3 contains 12 residues. V dropped 4 bases and J dropped 1 base, with 7 bases sitting between them. In DNA form, the CDR3 reads TGCAGCGTTGGGTATAATAACTATGGCTACACCTTC. Protein: CSVGYNNYGYTF.

There are many counts of this clonotype. This chain joins TRBV9 and TRBJ1-3; D uncertain. V was shortened by 3 bases and J by 9 bases, with 10 bases between the two germline ends. From germline, CDR1 is SGDLS and CDR2 YYNGEE. The CDR3 extends over 12 amino acids. The CDR3 sequence is CASSGTDATIYF. For the CDR3, the DNA is TGTGCCAGCAGCGGGACGGATGCCACCATATATTTT.

The chain carries TRBV11-2 and TRBJ1-4; D unresolved. The CDR3 runs to 15 residues. CDR1 SGHAT and CDR2 FQNNGV come from the germline V gene. V dropped 2 bases and J dropped 1 base, with 8 bases sitting between them. The CDR3 DNA sequence: TGTGCCAGCAGCTTACTATCGGAAACTAATGAAAAACTGTTTTTT. Its translation: CASSLLSETNEKLFF. Full variable domain (outside the CDR3, taken from reference TRBV11-2 and TRBJ1-4): EAGVAQSPRYKIIEKRQSVAFWCNPISGHATLYWYQQILGQGPKLLIQFQNNGVVDDSQLPKDRFSAERLKGVDSTLKIQPAKLEDSAVYLCASSLLSETNEKLFFGSGTQLSVL.

The V and J genes are TRBV10-3 and TRBJ2-7, with TRBD2 as a possible D gene (5 bases). Germline loops: CDR1 ENHRY, CDR2 SYGVKD. Trimming removed 5 bases at V and 5 bases at J, with 10 bases between. The CDR3 is made up of 12 amino acids. The CDR3: CAISLLGHEQYF. The CDR3 DNA is TGTGCCATCAGTTTACTAGGCCACGAGCAGTACTTC.

The sample holds many counts of this clonotype. The chain combines TRBV9 with TRBJ2-2, with 13 bases matching TRBD2. V lost 3 bases, J lost 3 bases, and 14 bases stayed unmatched. Germline lookup yields CDR1 SGDLS and CDR2 YYNGEE. The CDR3 sequence is 20 residues long. CDR3: CASSGGLAGLELGDTGELFF. The CDR3 nucleotides are TGTGCCAGCAGCGGGGGACTAGCGGGATTAGAGTTGGGGGACACCGGGGAGCTGTTTTTT.

This clonotype came up many times. The chain joins TRBV20-1 to TRBJ2-2, with a weak D call TRBD1 (6 bases). The CDR3 has 16 residues. The ends were cut back, 0 bases at V and 6 bases at J, with 17 bases in the middle. CDR1 and CDR2 (germline): DFQATT, SNEGSKA (reference sequence). The CDR3 is CSARDRIRGSSGELFF. The DNA for the CDR3 is TGCAGTGCTAGAGACCGTATCAGGGGCTCTTCCGGGGAGCTGTTTTTT.

This clonotype was detected ten times or more. V and J are TRBV10-2 and TRBJ2-5; D unclear. V was trimmed by 0 bases and J by 0 bases, leaving 8 bases between them. The CDR3 contains 15 residues. CDR1 is WSHSY, CDR2 SAAADI, per germline. This CDR3 is CASSESGRYQETQYF. The CDR3 region has the DNA TGCGCCAGCAGTGAGTCGGGAAGGTACCAAGAGACCCAGTACTTC.

CDR3 in amino acids: CASPGTTFYNEQFF. The CDR3 nucleotides are TGCGCCAGCCCCGGGACTACATTTTACAATGAGCAGTTCTTC. The gene calls are TRBV5-1 and TRBJ2-1; 7 bases map to TRBD2. CDR1 and CDR2 from the germline V gene are SGHRS and YFSETQ. The CDR3 length is 14 residues. The V and J ends lost 7 bases and 4 bases, in that order; junction bases with no gene match: 8. Drawing the rest from reference TRBV5-1 and TRBJ2-1, the complete variable domain is KAGVTQTPRYLIKTRGQQVTLSCSPISGHRSVSWYQQTPGQGLQFLFEYFSETQRNKGNFPGRFSGRQFSNSRSEMNVSTLELGDSALYLCASPGTTFYNEQFFGPGTRLTVL.

This clonotype was detected a few times. This chain uses TRBV18 with TRBJ2-5; D is possibly TRBD2 (5 bases). This CDR3 is built from 14 residues. V gave up 3 bases and J gave up 4 bases, with 12 bases separating them. Germline V CDR1 and CDR2: KGHSH, LQKENI. CDR3 bases: TGTGCCAGCTCACCCGGAGGCCTACTAGAGACCCAGTACTTC. This codes for CASSPGGLLETQYF.

CDR3: CASSFQIPGTGRTGANVLTF. The CDR3 DNA reads as TGCGCCAGCAGTTTCCAAATCCCCGGGACAGGCCGTACTGGGGCCAACGTCCTGACTTTC. This chain uses TRBV10-2 with TRBJ2-6; 8 bases align to TRBD1. This CDR3 comprises 20 residues. CDR1 is WSHSY, CDR2 SAAADI, per germline. J gave up 2 bases and V 5 bases, and 17 bases lay outside the gene matches.